This T cell receptor (beta chain) is from a study of blood T cells in healthy people across ages (dated by TCRdb to the mid-2010s). About the study as a whole: In model experiments, template switching captured roughly one uniquely barcoded TCR beta cDNA molecule for every two T cells. The study measured age-related changes in TCR beta repertoire diversity using deep sequencing normalized with unique cDNA molecular identifiers. The donors were split into four age groups: young (average 16 years), middle-aged (nearly 40), aged (approximately 59) and long-lived (over 80). Donors of different ages were randomly distributed across sequencing lanes to avoid experimental bias. Two additional independent replicas of 1 million unique cDNA reads from the same blood draw were analyzed for two donors (one aged 18 to 30 and one aged 80 or older).

A note on this clonotype: Which antigen it targets is not known. One end of the junction is discordant with germline, which a read error may explain.

The donors were roughly 39 Caucasian individuals from Russia, aged 6 to 90 years, who were systemically healthy. Ten milliliters of peripheral blood were drawn from each donor into EDTA-treated Vacutainer tubes. Ficoll-Paque density-gradient centrifugation was used to isolate PBMCs, with at least 6.5 million per sample. Total RNA, at least 6 micrograms per sample, was extracted from PBMCs with Trizol reagent. The percentages of naive CD45RAhigh/CD27high T cells were determined by flow cytometry on a PBMC aliquot from every donor. The library was produced with 5' RACE. Sequenced on an Illumina HiSeq 2500. A second PCR of roughly 7 to 12 cycles was run with a J-beta primer mix and a sample-barcoded 5' primer. Each TCR beta cDNA molecule received a unique molecular identifier from a template-switch 5' adaptor carrying 12 random nucleotides. Each sample yielded at least 2.5 million CDR3-containing paired-end reads. All of the RNA was converted into first-strand cDNA using the Mint cDNA synthesis kit, with a TRBC-specific oligonucleotide serving as the primer. After uracil-DNA glycosylase treatment, a first 18-cycle PCR used universal primers M1SS and BC2_uni_R on all cDNA. Per the source publication's procedure: Each sample was normalized by randomly selecting 1 million high-quality reads, each carrying a distinct molecular identifier. Instead of being binned into consensus sequences, reads that shared molecular identifiers were thrown out. MiTCR, set to a Q25 quality threshold and the strictest error-elimination algorithm, was used for CDR3 identification, clonotype clustering and error correction. A nonparametric unseen species model with Euler transformation was used to estimate lower-bound total TCR beta diversity. The public sequencing data were trimmed at Q25 with fastp and processed into clonotypes with MiXCR by TCRdb, which kept only in-frame beta chains. CDR3 protein duplicates are merged, each entry listing the most common genes and DNA. The V and J calls follow TCRdb's processing rather than the paper's. The sample table records some 1.7 million distinct CDR3 sequences; 28% of these occur just once. The leading ten clones occupy 7.7% of the sample.

Its CDR3 holds 16 amino acids, cysteine through phenylalanine. Kept here is only the CDR3 DNA, which spans 48 bases and is read in frame from base 1. The germline V gene supplies CDR1 SGHTA and CDR2 FQGNSA. Points the paper makes about the study in general: Conclusive comparison of naive and antigen-experienced compartments was prevented by the profiling of bulk unsorted PBMCs. As age increased, observed TCR beta diversity per million T cells dropped in a roughly linear way, and a significant reduction was already evident by age 40. The CMV infection status of donors was not known, potentially confounding age-related changes in expanded clonotypes. The long-lived group showed more naive CD4+ T cells, fewer expanded clones and increased TCR diversity than the aged group, suggesting age selection. Estimates of total diversity based on one million sequenced T cells were considered lower bounds and underestimates. The percentage of naive T cells measured by flow cytometry correlated strongly with observed TCR beta diversity.

Sequencing was carried out using blood. This clonotype originated in a woman under 40 in good health. The chain was built from TRBV7-2 and TRBJ2-3, and perhaps TRBD2 as D gene, on 6 matching bases. CDR3 protein: CASSLGEVAAQDTQDF. The DNA sequence is given as TGTGCCAGCAGCTTAGGCGAGGTAGCGGCCCAGGATACGCAGGATTTT. With the portions outside the CDR3 filled from the reference TRBV7-2 and TRBJ2-3 genes, the complete variable region becomes GAGVSQSPSNKVTEKGKDVELRCDPISGHTALYWYRQSLGQGLEFLIYFQGNSAPDKSGLPSDRFSAERTGGSVSTLTIQRTQQEDSAVYLCASSLGEVAAQDTQDFGPGTRLTVL.